This T cell receptor (beta chain) was sequenced for a study of T cell responses to AZD1222 COVID-19 vaccine. Broader study findings: Variant regions that are unmutated are reportedly the target of nearly half of spike-specific TCRs. Seropositive AZD1222 recipients at baseline numbered only 5 or 6.

The CDR3 has 15 amino acids. Germline V gene data show CDR1 as SGHVS and CDR2 as FQNEAQ. V shed 5 bases and J 5 bases; nucleotides not matched to a gene: 12. Regarding this clone: The target antigen is unknown.

Repertoires were generated with immunoSEQ multiplex PCR, while TCRdb's copy carries only in-frame clones and drops some. Of more than 90,000 clones in the sample, more than 70% were seen once. The sample in question was peripheral blood, obtained 28 days after the second AZD1222 dose. The TCR sequence derives from an adult who received the AZD1222 COVID-19 vaccine. This sequence joins TRBV7-8 and TRBJ2-7, with 7 bases matching TRBD1. CDR3 loop: CASSQGVPTAHEQYF. In nucleotides, the CDR3 is TGTGCCAGCAGCCAGGGGGTCCCCACGGCCCACGAGCAGTACTTC.